This passage covers 27 T cell receptor beta chains from one sample sequenced in a study of shared clonotypes between healthy human individuals. Using immunoSEQ multiplex PCR, the repertoire was profiled, and TCRdb retains in-frame clones only, with some absent. The sample lists fewer than 650,000 clones, around three quarters occurring once. The sample taken for sequencing was PBMCs. These receptors were obtained from a woman in her thirties or forties in good health. Some clones in this sample may be carry-over from other donors' samples.

The rearrangement links TRBV7-9 to TRBJ2-1; D gene uncertain. V lost 1 base, J lost 5 bases, and 6 bases lay in between. CDR1 is SEHNR, CDR2 FQNEAQ, per germline (reference sequence). The CDR3 consists of 13 residues. This chain's CDR3 is CASSLGRNNEQFF. The CDR3 DNA sequence: TGTGCCAGCAGCTTAGGAAGGAACAATGAGCAGTTCTTC.

V is TRBV5-6 and J is TRBJ2-3; D may be TRBD2 (6 bases). Per the germline V gene, CDR1 is SGHDT and CDR2 is YYEEEE. This CDR3 is built from 13 residues. V lost 4 bases and J 5 bases, leaving 11 bases between the germline ends. The CDR3 DNA sequence: TGTGCCAGCAGCCGACCAGCGGGAGATACGCAGTATTTT. Protein sequence: CASSRPAGDTQYF.

Of note for this clone: With a far larger clone one base away, a read error is the likely cause. J is TRBJ1-1 and V is TRBV29-1; D call uncertain. Germline-derived CDR1 and CDR2 are SQVTM and ANQGSEA. Trimming pared 4 bases from V and 7 bases from J, leaving 19 bases between. The CDR3 is made up of 14 amino acids. The CDR3 nucleotides are TGCAGCGTTGTCCCAACCCGGGGTGGGATTGAAGCTTTCTTT. It is translated as CSVVPTRGGIEAFF.

The chain couples TRBV19 to TRBJ2-7; possibly TRBD1 or TRBD2 for D (5 bases each). Trimming stripped 3 bases from V and 1 base from J, with 13 bases between. In germline, CDR1 is LNHDA, CDR2 SQIVND (reference sequence). There are 15 residues in the CDR3. CDR3 DNA: TGTGCCAGTAGTATCGGGACGGATGGGTCCTACGAGCAGTACTTC. It codes for CASSIGTDGSYEQYF. Combining the CDR3 with reference TRBV19 and TRBJ2-7 gives the whole variable domain DGGITQSPKYLFRKEGQNVTLSCEQNLNHDAMYWYRQDPGQGLRLIYYSQIVNDFQKGDIAEGYSVSREKKESFPLTVTSAQKNPTAFYLCASSIGTDGSYEQYFGPGTRLTVT.

The chain joins TRBV27 to TRBJ1-2; 7 bases are shared with TRBD1. Germline-derived CDR1 and CDR2 are MNHEY and SMNVEV (reference sequence). CDR3 length: 14 residues. Losses at the gene ends were 4 bases for V and 4 bases for J; bases not matched to a gene: 6. CDR3 sequence reads: CASSYSRGAYGYTF. The CDR3 DNA is TGTGCCAGCAGTTACAGCAGGGGGGCCTATGGCTACACCTTC.

The sample holds a few counts of this clone. This sample includes further DNA sequences coding for the same CDR3. CDR3 region: CASSLDGGNTEAFF. CDR3 coding DNA: TGCGCCAGCAGCTTGGACGGAGGGAACACTGAAGCTTTCTTT. This rearrangement joins TRBV5-1 to TRBJ1-1; no firm D call. The CDR3 contains 14 residues. V was shortened by 0 bases and J by 1 base, with 7 bases between the two germline ends. From germline, CDR1 is SGHRS and CDR2 YFSETQ. The full variable domain, completed using reference TRBV5-1 and TRBJ1-1, is KAGVTQTPRYLIKTRGQQVTLSCSPISGHRSVSWYQQTPGQGLQFLFEYFSETQRNKGNFPGRFSGRQFSNSRSEMNVSTLELGDSALYLCASSLDGGNTEAFFGQGTRLTVV.

This CDR3 is CASKAGEEETQYF. The CDR3 DNA sequence: TGTGCCTCAAAAGCGGGAGAGGAAGAGACCCAGTACTTC. The chain couples TRBV9 to TRBJ2-5; 8 nucleotides match TRBD2. Germline V gene sequence: CDR1 SGDLS, CDR2 YYNGEE. The CDR3 has 13 residues. V was clipped by 10 bases and J by 3 bases; unmatched bases: 8.

The V and J genes are TRBV6-1 and TRBJ2-3; perhaps D is TRBD1 or TRBD2 (7 bases each). Germline loops: CDR1 MNHNS, CDR2 SASEGT. V was trimmed by 5 bases and J by 6 bases, leaving 15 bases between them. CDR3 length equals 14 residues. The CDR3 DNA reads TGTGCCAGCAGTTTCCGACAGGGAGGGGATACGCAGTATTTT. Translated: CASSFRQGGDTQYF.

The V gene is TRBV5-4, the J gene TRBJ2-5, with 14 bases fitting TRBD2. The V gene's germline CDR1 is SGHNT and CDR2 YYREEE (reference sequence). The length of the CDR3 is 16 residues. Germline trimming cut 4 bases from V and 5 bases from J; bases unmatched to any gene: 7. CDR3 amino acids: CASSGGTSGRRETQYF. In nucleotides, the CDR3 is TGTGCCAGCAGCGGCGGGACTAGCGGGAGACGGGAGACCCAGTACTTC.

This chain links TRBV5-1 with TRBJ2-2; D may be TRBD1 (7 bases). V gave up 2 bases and J gave up 3 bases, with 14 bases separating them. This CDR3 spans 16 amino acids. Germline assignment: CDR1 SGHRS and CDR2 YFSETQ. The CDR3 DNA reads TGCGCCAGCAGCTTTTCTGGAGGGGGCGACACCGGGGAGCTGTTTTTT. It yields the protein CASSFSGGGDTGELFF. Filled out from reference TRBV5-1 and TRBJ2-2, the complete variable domain reads KAGVTQTPRYLIKTRGQQVTLSCSPISGHRSVSWYQQTPGQGLQFLFEYFSETQRNKGNFPGRFSGRQFSNSRSEMNVSTLELGDSALYLCASSFSGGGDTGELFFGEGSRLTVL.

The sample holds one count of this clone. The genes are TRBV19 and TRBJ1-2, with TRBD1 matching over 8 bases. The germline V gene has CDR1 LNHDA and CDR2 SQIVND (reference sequence). The CDR3 spans 16 residues. V was clipped by 9 bases and J by 0 bases; unmatched bases: 12. CDR3 sequence (DNA): TGTGCCAGCATCCCCGGACAGGGCAACCCTAACTATGGCTACACCTTC. Its protein product is CASIPGQGNPNYGYTF.

V gene TRBV5-1 combines with J gene TRBJ1-1; 7 nucleotides match TRBD1. The V gene's germline CDR1 is SGHRS and CDR2 YFSETQ. The CDR3 runs to 14 residues. Trimming took 4 bases from V and 10 from J; bases not matched to a gene: 13. The CDR3 nucleotides read TGCGCCAGCAGCCCCGTTGTAGGGGGCATGATAGCTTTCTTT. This sequence encodes CASSPVVGGMIAFF.

The CDR3 nucleotides are TGTGCCAGCAGCCAGGATGGACTAGCGGGAGGCTACAATGAGCAGTTCTTC. It specifies CASSQDGLAGGYNEQFF. The chain joins TRBV4-2 to TRBJ2-1; 14 bases match TRBD2. The J segment lost 3 bases and the V segment lost 3 bases, leaving 4 bases of the junction unmatched. Germline V gene data show CDR1 as LGHNA and CDR2 as YNFKEQ. The CDR3 sequence is 17 residues long.

This rearrangement joins TRBV2 to TRBJ1-2; perhaps TRBD1 as D (6 bases). V was pared by 4 bases and J by 4 bases, with 13 bases between. This CDR3 region has 14 residues. CDR1 and CDR2 (germline): SNHLY, FYNNEI. As DNA, the CDR3 is TGTGCCAGCAGTGGAGCCCGGACAGTCTATGGCTACACCTTC. Protein: CASSGARTVYGYTF.

V usage is TRBV7-2 and J usage is TRBJ2-2; 12 nucleotides align to TRBD1. The CDR3 has 18 residues. The ends lost 5 bases at V and 4 bases at J; junction bases unmatched: 11. The germline gives CDR1 SGHTA, CDR2 FQGNSA. The CDR3 spells CASSPSLRDRGRTGELFF. The CDR3 nucleotides are TGTGCCAGCAGCCCGAGTTTACGGGACAGGGGGCGCACCGGGGAGCTGTTTTTT.

The CDR3 loop reads CASSWTSGRTDTQYF. CDR3 sequence (DNA): TGTGCCAGCAGCTGGACTAGCGGGAGAACAGATACGCAGTATTTT. This chain uses TRBV2 with TRBJ2-3, with TRBD2 matching over 13 bases. V shed 6 bases, J shed 3 bases, and the junction held 3 bases outside the gene matches. This CDR3 contains 15 residues. Germline values: CDR1 SNHLY, CDR2 FYNNEI.

There are many counts of this clone. The chain joins TRBV28 to TRBJ2-1; a possible D gene is TRBD2 (7 bases). V gave up 8 bases and J gave up 7 bases, with 21 bases separating them. Germline values: CDR1 MDHEN, CDR2 SYDVKM. CDR3 size: 15 residues. The CDR3 loop reads CASYPGAGVGNEQFF. CDR3 bases: TGTGCCAGCTACCCGGGGGCGGGAGTAGGGAATGAGCAGTTCTTC.

The chain uses TRBV14 and TRBJ2-3; a weak D match, TRBD2 (6 bases). Germline-derived CDR1 and CDR2 are SGHDN and FVKESK. V was cut by 1 base and J by 0 bases, with 14 bases left in between. There are 17 residues in the CDR3. CDR3 in amino acids: CASSQVSSAPSTDTQYF. The CDR3 nucleotides read TGTGCCAGCAGCCAAGTTTCTAGCGCCCCTAGCACAGATACGCAGTATTTT.

The chain couples TRBV11-3 to TRBJ2-3, with D perhaps matching TRBD1 or TRBD2 (5 bases each). This CDR3 comprises 16 residues. V was cut by 5 bases and J by 2 bases, with 17 bases left in between. Germline lookup yields CDR1 SGHNT and CDR2 YENEEA. The CDR3 is CASSHRGTEPTDTQYF. As DNA, the CDR3 is TGTGCCAGCAGCCACCGTGGGACGGAGCCCACAGATACGCAGTATTTT.

This chain uses TRBV21-1 with TRBJ2-7; no DNA check was done on the table's D call, TRBD1. TRBV21-1 is given as a pseudogene. The CDR3 spans 21 residues. The CDR3 sequence is CASSNQPGPEINRDRADEQYF. The CDR3 DNA is TGTGCCAGCAGCAATCAACCGGGCCCTGAAATCAACCGGGACAGGGCCGACGAGCAGTACTTC.

V and J are TRBV18 and TRBJ2-2, with a possible D match to TRBD2 (6 bases). This CDR3 contains 18 residues. V shed 3 bases and J shed 4 bases, with 21 bases lying between them. The germline CDR1 and CDR2 sequences are KGHSH and LQKENI. CDR3 coding DNA: TGTGCCAGCTCACCTCTCTCTCGCCGGGAGCCGGGCACCGGGGAGCTGTTTTTT. Translating gives CASSPLSRREPGTGELFF. Full variable domain (outside the CDR3, taken from reference TRBV18 and TRBJ2-2): NAGVMQNPRHLVRRRGQEARLRCSPMKGHSHVYWYRQLPEEGLKFMVYLQKENIIDESGMPKERFSAEFPKEGPSILRIQQVVRGDSAAYFCASSPLSRREPGTGELFFGEGSRLTVL.

This chain connects TRBV13 to TRBJ2-7, with 9 bases fitting TRBD2. Germline CDR1 is PRHDT and CDR2 is FYEKMQ (reference sequence). The V gene end was trimmed by 4 bases and the J gene end by 0 bases; junction bases not matched to a gene: 22. CDR3 size: 21 residues. The CDR3 spells CASSSWAVGPTYSGSSYEQYF. The CDR3 DNA is TGTGCCAGCAGCTCTTGGGCAGTCGGACCCACTTATAGCGGGAGCTCCTACGAGCAGTACTTC.

The gene calls are TRBV9 and TRBJ1-4; unclear D gene. Trimming pared 2 bases from V and 2 bases from J, leaving 10 bases between. Looked up from germline, CDR1 is SGDLS and CDR2 is YYNGEE. The CDR3 extends over 15 amino acids. The CDR3 DNA sequence: TGTGCCAGCAGCGTCCAGGCTTCGACTAATGAAAAACTGTTTTTT. Translating it yields CASSVQASTNEKLFF.

This clone was recorded only once. With only one base between it and a far larger clone, this is likely a read error. Without the conserved terminal phenylalanine or tryptophan, this CDR3 likely stems from a read error. V and J are TRBV2 and TRBJ1-1, with 10 nucleotides matching TRBD1. Per the germline V gene, CDR1 is SNHLY and CDR2 is FYNNEI. CDR3 size: 15 residues. After removal of 2 bases from V and 6 bases from J, the junction contained 6 bases not matched to a gene. For the CDR3, the DNA is TGTGCCAGCAGTGAATGGGACAGGGGCTCTCCTGAAGCTTTCTCT. This gives the protein CASSEWDRGSPEAFS.

The chain carries TRBV27 and TRBJ2-1; no clear D gene. The CDR3 runs to 9 residues. Trimming left V 5 bases short and J 14 bases short, with 7 bases between. Germline CDR1 MNHEY, CDR2 SMNVEV (reference sequence). The CDR3 DNA sequence: TGTGCCAGCAGTCTCTCGGAGTTCTTC. Translated, it gives CASSLSEFF.

The chain employs TRBV19 and TRBJ2-1; 11 bases are shared with TRBD2. CDR1 LNHDA and CDR2 SQIVND come from the germline V gene (reference sequence). The CDR3 totals 17 residues. V was pared by 3 bases and J by 2 bases, with 6 bases of the junction left unmatched. Here the CDR3 reads CASSIGLAGGAYNEQFF. The CDR3 nucleotides read TGTGCCAGTAGTATCGGACTAGCGGGCGGAGCCTACAATGAGCAGTTCTTC.

This clone was recorded a few times. The CDR3 DNA is TGTGCCAGCAGCTTCTCCAGGGCTAATGAAAAACTGTTTTTT. Residues: CASSFSRANEKLFF. J is TRBJ1-4 and V is TRBV7-8; tentative D call: TRBD1 (5 bases). Trimming cost V 3 bases and J 3 bases, with 8 bases left between them. Per germline, CDR1 SGHVS and CDR2 FQNEAQ. CDR3 length: 14 amino acids.